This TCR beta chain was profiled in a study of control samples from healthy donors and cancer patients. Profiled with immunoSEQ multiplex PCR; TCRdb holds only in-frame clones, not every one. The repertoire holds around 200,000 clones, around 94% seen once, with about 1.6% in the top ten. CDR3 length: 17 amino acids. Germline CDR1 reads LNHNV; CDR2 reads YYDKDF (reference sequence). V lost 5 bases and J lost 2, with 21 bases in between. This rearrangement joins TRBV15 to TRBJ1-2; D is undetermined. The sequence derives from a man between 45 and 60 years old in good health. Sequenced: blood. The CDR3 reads CATSHSGHTYRNYGYTF. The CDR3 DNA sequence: TGTGCCACCAGCCATTCGGGCCATACATATAGAAACTATGGCTACACCTTC.